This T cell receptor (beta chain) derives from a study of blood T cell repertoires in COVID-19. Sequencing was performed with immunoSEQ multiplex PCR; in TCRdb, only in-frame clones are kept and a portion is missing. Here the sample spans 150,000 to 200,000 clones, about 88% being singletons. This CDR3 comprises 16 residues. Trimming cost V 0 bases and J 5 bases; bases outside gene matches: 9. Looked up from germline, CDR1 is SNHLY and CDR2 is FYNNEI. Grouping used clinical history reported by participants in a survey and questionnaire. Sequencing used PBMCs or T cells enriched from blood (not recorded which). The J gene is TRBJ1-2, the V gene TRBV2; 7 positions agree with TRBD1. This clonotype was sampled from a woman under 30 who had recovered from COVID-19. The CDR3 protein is CASSEAIQGSGYGYTF. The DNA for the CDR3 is TGTGCCAGCAGTGAAGCCATACAGGGGAGTGGTTATGGCTACACCTTC.